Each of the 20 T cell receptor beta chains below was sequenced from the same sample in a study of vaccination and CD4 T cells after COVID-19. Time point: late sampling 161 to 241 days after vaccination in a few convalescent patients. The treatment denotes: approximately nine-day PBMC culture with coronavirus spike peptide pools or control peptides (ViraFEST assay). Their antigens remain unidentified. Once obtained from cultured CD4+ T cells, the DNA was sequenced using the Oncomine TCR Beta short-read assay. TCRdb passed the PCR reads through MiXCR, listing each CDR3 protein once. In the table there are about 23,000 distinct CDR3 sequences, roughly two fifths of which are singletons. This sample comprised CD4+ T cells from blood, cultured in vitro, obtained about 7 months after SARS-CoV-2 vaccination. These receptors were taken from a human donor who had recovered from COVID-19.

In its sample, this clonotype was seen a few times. In DNA form, the CDR3 reads TGTGCCAGCAGCTTAGGGCGGGGCACAGATACGCAGTATTTT. Residues: CASSLGRGTDTQYF. The rearrangement joins TRBV7-9 to TRBJ2-3, with a tentative D call TRBD2 (5 bases). This CDR3 has 14 amino acids. From germline, CDR1 is SEHNR and CDR2 FQNEAQ (reference sequence). V lost 1 base and J 1 base, leaving 6 bases between the germline ends.

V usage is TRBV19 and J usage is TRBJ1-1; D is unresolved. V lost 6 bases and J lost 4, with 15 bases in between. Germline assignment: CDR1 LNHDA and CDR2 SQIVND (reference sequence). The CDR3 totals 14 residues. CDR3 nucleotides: TGTGCCAGTAGCGCGATCGGGAGTACCACTGAAGCTTTCTTT. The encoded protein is CASSAIGSTTEAFF.

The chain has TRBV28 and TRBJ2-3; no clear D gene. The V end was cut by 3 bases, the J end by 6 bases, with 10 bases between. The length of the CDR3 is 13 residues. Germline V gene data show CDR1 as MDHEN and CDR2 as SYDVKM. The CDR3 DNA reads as TGTGCCAGCAGTTTCGGCACCCCGGATACGCAGTATTTT. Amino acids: CASSFGTPDTQYF. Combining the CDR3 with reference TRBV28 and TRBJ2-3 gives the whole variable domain DVKVTQSSRYLVKRTGEKVFLECVQDMDHENMFWYRQDPGLGLRLIYFSYDVKMKEKGDIPEGYSVSREKKERFSLILESASTNQTSMYLCASSFGTPDTQYFGPGTRLTVL.

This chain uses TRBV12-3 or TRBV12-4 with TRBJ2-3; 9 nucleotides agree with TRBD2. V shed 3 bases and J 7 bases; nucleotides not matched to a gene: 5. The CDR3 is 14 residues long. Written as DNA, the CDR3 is TGTGCCAGCAGTTTGGCGGGAGGGGGAAATACGCAGTATTTT. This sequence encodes CASSLAGGGNTQYF.

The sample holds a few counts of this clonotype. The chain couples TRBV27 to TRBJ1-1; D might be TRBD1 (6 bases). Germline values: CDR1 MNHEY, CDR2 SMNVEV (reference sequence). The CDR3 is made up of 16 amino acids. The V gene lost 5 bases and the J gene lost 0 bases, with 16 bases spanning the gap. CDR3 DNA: TGTGCCAGCAGTCCTCTGACAGGAATCATGAACACTGAAGCTTTCTTT. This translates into CASSPLTGIMNTEAFF.

DNA for the CDR3: TGTGCCAGCAGTGAAGGCTACGAGCAGTACTTC. Translated: CASSEGYEQYF. This chain connects TRBV6-1 to TRBJ2-7, with D unresolved. The germline V gene has CDR1 MNHNS and CDR2 SASEGT. The V and J ends lost 1 base and 3 bases respectively, with 1 base between them. This CDR3 spans 11 amino acids.

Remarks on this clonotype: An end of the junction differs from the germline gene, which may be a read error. The CDR3 sequence: CASSPGLAKYYEQYF. CDR3 nucleotide sequence: TGTGCTAGCAGCCCAGGACTAGCGAAATACTACGAGCAGTACTTC. This chain joins TRBV7-7 and TRBJ2-1, with 9 bases lining up with TRBD2. The J call may be mistaken, given a closer DNA end match to TRBJ2-7. The germline V gene has CDR1 SSHAT and CDR2 FNYEAQ (reference sequence). This CDR3 has 15 residues.

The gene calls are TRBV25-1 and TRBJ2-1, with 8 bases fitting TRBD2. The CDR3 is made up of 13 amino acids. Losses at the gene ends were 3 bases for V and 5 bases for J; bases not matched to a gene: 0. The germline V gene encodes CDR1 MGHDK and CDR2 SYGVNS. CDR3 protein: CASSETSDNEQFF. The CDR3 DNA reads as TGTGCCAGCAGTGAGACTAGCGACAATGAGCAGTTCTTC. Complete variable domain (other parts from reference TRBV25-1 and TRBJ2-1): EADIYQTPRYLVIGTGKKITLECSQTMGHDKMYWYQQDPGMELHLIHYSYGVNSTEKGDLSSESTVSRIRTEHFPLTLESARPSHTSQYLCASSETSDNEQFFGPGTRLTVL.

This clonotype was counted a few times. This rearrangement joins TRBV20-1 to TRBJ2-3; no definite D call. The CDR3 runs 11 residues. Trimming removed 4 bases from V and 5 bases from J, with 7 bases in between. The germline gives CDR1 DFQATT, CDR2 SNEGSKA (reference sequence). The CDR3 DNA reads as TGCAGTGCTATCAACAGAGATACGCAGTATTTT. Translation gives CSAINRDTQYF.

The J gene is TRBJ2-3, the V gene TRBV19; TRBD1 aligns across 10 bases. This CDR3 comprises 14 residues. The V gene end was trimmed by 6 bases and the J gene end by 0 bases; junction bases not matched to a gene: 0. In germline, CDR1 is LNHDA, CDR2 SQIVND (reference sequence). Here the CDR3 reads CASRGQGSTDTQYF. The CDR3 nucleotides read TGTGCCAGTAGGGGACAGGGGAGCACAGATACGCAGTATTTT. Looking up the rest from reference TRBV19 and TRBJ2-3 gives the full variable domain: DGGITQSPKYLFRKEGQNVTLSCEQNLNHDAMYWYRQDPGQGLRLIYYSQIVNDFQKGDIAEGYSVSREKKESFPLTVTSAQKNPTAFYLCASRGQGSTDTQYFGPGTRLTVL.

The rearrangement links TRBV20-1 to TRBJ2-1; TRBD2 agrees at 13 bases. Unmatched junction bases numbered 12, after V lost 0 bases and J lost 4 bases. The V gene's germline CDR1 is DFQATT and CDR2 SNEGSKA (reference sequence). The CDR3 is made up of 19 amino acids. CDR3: CSAREAPETSGRRYNEQFF. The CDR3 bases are TGCAGTGCTAGAGAGGCCCCCGAGACTAGCGGGAGGAGATACAATGAGCAGTTCTTC.

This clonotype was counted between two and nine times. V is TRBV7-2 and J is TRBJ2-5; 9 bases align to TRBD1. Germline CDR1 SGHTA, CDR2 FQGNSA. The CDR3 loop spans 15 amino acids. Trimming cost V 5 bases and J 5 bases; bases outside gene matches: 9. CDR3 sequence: CASSRLGQGGETQYF. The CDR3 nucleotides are TGTGCCAGCAGCCGACTGGGACAGGGCGGCGAGACCCAGTACTTC.

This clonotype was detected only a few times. This CDR3 is CASSQVSGRGYTF. DNA for the CDR3: TGTGCCAGCAGCCAAGTCTCAGGGCGCGGCTACACCTTC. The rearrangement joins TRBV4-2 to TRBJ1-2; a possible D gene is TRBD1 (5 bases). This CDR3 contains 13 residues. Trimming removed 1 base from V and 8 bases from J, with 11 bases in between. CDR1 and CDR2 (germline): LGHNA, YNFKEQ.

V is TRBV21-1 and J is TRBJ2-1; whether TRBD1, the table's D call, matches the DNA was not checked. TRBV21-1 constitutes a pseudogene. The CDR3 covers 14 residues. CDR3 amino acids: CASSDLGGTNEQFF. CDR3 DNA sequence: TGTGCCAGCAGTGATTTAGGGGGTACGAATGAGCAGTTCTTC.

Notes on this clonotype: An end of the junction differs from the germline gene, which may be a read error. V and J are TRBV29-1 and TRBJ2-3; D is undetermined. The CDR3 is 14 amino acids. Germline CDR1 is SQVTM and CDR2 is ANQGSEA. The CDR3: CSASAPFPLLERQF. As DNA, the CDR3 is TGCAGCGCGTCAGCTCCTTTTCCCTTATTGGAACGTCAATTT.

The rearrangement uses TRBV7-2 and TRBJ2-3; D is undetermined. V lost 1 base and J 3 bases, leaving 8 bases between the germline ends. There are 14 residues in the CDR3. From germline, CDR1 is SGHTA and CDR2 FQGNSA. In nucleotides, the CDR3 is TGTGCCAGCAGCTTAGGGTGGGTGACAGATACGCAGTATTTT. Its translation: CASSLGWVTDTQYF.

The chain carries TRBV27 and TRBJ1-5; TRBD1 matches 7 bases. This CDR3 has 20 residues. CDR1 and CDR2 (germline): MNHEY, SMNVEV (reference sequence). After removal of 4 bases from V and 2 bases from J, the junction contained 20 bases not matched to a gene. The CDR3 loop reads CASSSIDRATVGIRNQPQHF. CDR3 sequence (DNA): TGTGCCAGCAGTTCAATAGACAGGGCTACGGTCGGAATACGCAATCAGCCCCAGCATTTT.

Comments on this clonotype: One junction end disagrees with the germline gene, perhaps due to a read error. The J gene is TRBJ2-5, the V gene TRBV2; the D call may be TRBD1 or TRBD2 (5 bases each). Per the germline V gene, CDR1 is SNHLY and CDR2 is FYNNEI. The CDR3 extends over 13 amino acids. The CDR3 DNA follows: TGTGCCGGCAGTTCGGACATAGCGGAGACCCAGTACTTC. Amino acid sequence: CAGSSDIAETQYF.

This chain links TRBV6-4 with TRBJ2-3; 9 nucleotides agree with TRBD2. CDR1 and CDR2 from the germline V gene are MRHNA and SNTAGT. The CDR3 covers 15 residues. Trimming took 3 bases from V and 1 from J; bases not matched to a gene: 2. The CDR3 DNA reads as TGTGCCAGCAGTGATTCTAGCGGGGGCACAGATACGCAGTATTTT. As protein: CASSDSSGGTDTQYF.

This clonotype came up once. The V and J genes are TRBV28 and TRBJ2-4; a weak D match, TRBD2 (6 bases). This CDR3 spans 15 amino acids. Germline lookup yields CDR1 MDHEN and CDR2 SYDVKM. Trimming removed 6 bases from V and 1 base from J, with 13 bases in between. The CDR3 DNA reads TGTGCCAGCAGGCCGGCCGGAGGGGCCAAAAACATTCAGTACTTC. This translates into CASRPAGGAKNIQYF.